The next 21 T cell receptor beta chains were all read from a single sample in a study of spatial heterogeneity in lung cancer. Stated time point: sample taken at primary tumor resection. Frozen PBMC, nontumor lung or tumor provided whole RNA, which was sequenced unsorted. MiXCR, run by TCRdb on the 5' RACE reads, gives a single entry per CDR3 protein. The table has 25,000 to 30,000 distinct CDR3 sequences, around 13% seen once. This specimen was PBMCs, taken at surgery. All receptors derive from a female donor with early-stage non-small cell lung cancer.

This chain joins TRBV20-1 and TRBJ1-2; D is unclear. CDR3 length: 12 amino acids. V lost 0 bases to trimming and J lost 8 bases, with 10 bases between them. CDR1 is DFQATT, CDR2 SNEGSKA, per germline (reference sequence). CDR3 region: CSARDQAGGYTF. The CDR3 region has the DNA TGCAGTGCTAGAGATCAAGCGGGGGGCTACACCTTC.

There are many counts of this clonotype. This chain joins TRBV7-9 and TRBJ2-7; maybe TRBD2 (6 bases). V lost 5 bases and J 0 bases, leaving 11 bases between the germline ends. The CDR3 consists of 14 residues. The germline CDR1 and CDR2 sequences are SEHNR and FQNEAQ (reference sequence). The CDR3 region has the DNA TGTGCCAGCAGCGCCCGGGACTCCTCCTACGAGCAGTACTTC. It is translated as CASSARDSSYEQYF.

The genes are TRBV24-1 and TRBJ2-3; maybe TRBD2 (6 bases). Trimming removed 10 bases at V and 2 bases at J, with 12 bases between. This CDR3 spans 13 amino acids. The germline gives CDR1 KGHDR, CDR2 SFDVKD. CDR3 sequence: CATRDSLTDTQYF. In DNA form, the CDR3 reads TGTGCCACTAGGGACTCCCTCACAGATACGCAGTATTTT.

This chain links TRBV24-1 with TRBJ2-7, with 11 bases fitting TRBD1. The CDR3 is 15 amino acids. The junction had 7 bases not matched to a gene; V was cut back by 4 bases and J by 6 bases. CDR1 is KGHDR and CDR2 is SFDVKD in the germline V gene. The CDR3 DNA reads as TGTGCCACCAGTGACCCCGGACAGGGGGCCAGCGAGCAGTACGTC. The encoded protein is CATSDPGQGASEQYV.

This clonotype appeared a few times. This sequence joins TRBV5-1 and TRBJ1-5; D may be TRBD1 (5 bases). The germline V and J ends were trimmed by 1 base and 7 bases, with 9 bases remaining between them. CDR3 length: 13 amino acids. Germline V CDR1 and CDR2: SGHRS, YFSETQ. The CDR3 protein is CASSLSGTQPQHF. CDR3 nucleotide sequence: TGCGCCAGCAGCTTGTCAGGGACGCAGCCCCAGCATTTT.

At least ten counts were recorded for this clonotype. The chain employs TRBV29-1 and TRBJ1-2, with 7 bases that match TRBD1. Trimming at V came to 2 bases and at J to 8 bases, leaving 5 bases not matched to a gene. Germline CDR1 SQVTM, CDR2 ANQGSEA. There are 12 residues in the CDR3. The CDR3 DNA follows: TGCAGCGTTGAACCGGGAGGGGGCGGCTACACCTTC. Translating it yields CSVEPGGGGYTF.

This clonotype is classed as medium-sized (0.01 to 0.1%). V is TRBV6-5 and J is TRBJ2-2; D is possibly TRBD1 (5 bases). CDR1 and CDR2 (germline): MNHEY, SVGAGI. This CDR3 comprises 16 residues. Between the trimmed V and J ends, which lost 6 bases and 5 bases, there was a span of 19 bases. For the CDR3, the DNA is TGTGCCAGCAGCATAACTCAGGGAATGGGGACCGGGGAGCTGTTTTTT. Its translation: CASSITQGMGTGELFF.

This rearrangement joins TRBV12-3 or TRBV12-4 to TRBJ1-3; D unclear. This CDR3 spans 13 amino acids. Trimming stripped 6 bases from V and 7 bases from J, with 13 bases between. The CDR3 region is CASSPSILNTIYF. CDR3 sequence (DNA): TGTGCCAGCAGCCCCTCGATATTGAACACCATATATTTT.

In this sample, this clonotype turned up many times. V and J are TRBV28 and TRBJ1-6; D ambiguous. V lost 2 bases and J lost 5, with 10 bases in between. Per the germline V gene, CDR1 is MDHEN and CDR2 is SYDVKM. There are 15 residues in the CDR3. CDR3 nucleotide sequence: TGTGCCAGCAGTTTAATGCAGGCCGATAATTCACCCCTCCACTTT. It specifies CASSLMQADNSPLHF.

At least ten counts were recorded for this clonotype. The chain has TRBV18 and TRBJ2-7; 7 bases line up with TRBD1. The CDR3 runs to 13 residues. V lost 5 bases, J lost 6 bases, and 7 bases stayed unmatched. Germline V CDR1 and CDR2: KGHSH, LQKENI. The CDR3 region has the DNA TGTGCCAGCTCAGCCACGACAGGGCCCGAGCAGTACGTC. Its translation: CASSATTGPEQYV.

The gene calls are TRBV6-2 or TRBV6-3 and TRBJ2-7; TRBD2 matches at 11 bases. The CDR3 covers 14 residues. Unmatched junction bases numbered 4, after V lost 5 bases and J lost 4 bases. CDR1 is MNHEY and CDR2 is SVGEGT in the germline V gene. The CDR3 DNA sequence: TGTGCCAGCAGTCATACTAGCGGGGGTTACGAGCAGTACGTC. Residues: CASSHTSGGYEQYV.

The CDR3 loop is CASSVVGETQYF. CDR3 DNA sequence: TGTGCCAGCAGCGTAGTTGGGGAGACCCAGTACTTC. V and J are TRBV9 and TRBJ2-5; D remains ambiguous. Between the trimmed V and J ends, which lost 0 bases and 5 bases, there was a span of 5 bases. CDR1 is SGDLS and CDR2 is YYNGEE in the germline V gene. The CDR3 runs 12 residues.

This clonotype was detected many times. This rearrangement joins TRBV28 to TRBJ2-1; D perhaps matches TRBD2 (5 bases). Germline loops: CDR1 MDHEN, CDR2 SYDVKM. The CDR3 runs 13 residues. The germline V and J ends were trimmed by 2 bases and 6 bases, with 8 bases remaining between them. CDR3 loop: CASSLGLVNEQFF. In DNA, the CDR3 is TGTGCCAGCAGTTTAGGACTGGTCAATGAGCAGTTCTTC.

Details on this clonotype: The junction departs from germline at one end; a sequencing error may be responsible. V gene TRBV6-5 combines with J gene TRBJ2-3; D unresolved. The CDR3 loop spans 15 amino acids. CDR1 is MNHEY, CDR2 SVGAGI, per germline. CDR3 DNA: TGCGCCAGCAAGGTGTGGCTTACTAGCACAGATACGCAGTATTTT. It specifies CASKVWLTSTDTQYF.

Many counts were recorded for this clonotype. This sequence joins TRBV25-1 and TRBJ2-5, with no clear D. CDR3 length: 14 amino acids. Trimming pared 3 bases from V and 4 bases from J, leaving 12 bases between. CDR1 MGHDK and CDR2 SYGVNS come from the germline V gene. DNA for the CDR3: TGTGCCAGCAGTGAGTCTTTGGGCAGAGAGACCCAGTACTTC. Its translation: CASSESLGRETQYF.

The table lists this clonotype with a few counts. The chain combines TRBV27 with TRBJ2-3; possible D gene TRBD2, 5 bases. CDR1 MNHEY and CDR2 SMNVEV come from the germline V gene (reference sequence). CDR3 length: 14 residues. The V end was cut by 3 bases, the J end by 6 bases, with 13 bases between. CDR3 sequence: CASSFEGEADTQYF. In DNA form, the CDR3 reads TGTGCCAGCAGTTTCGAGGGAGAAGCCGATACGCAGTATTTT.

This clonotype was detected only a few times. The chain joins TRBV18 to TRBJ2-3; 9 nucleotides match TRBD1. Germline trimming cut 2 bases from V and 4 bases from J; bases unmatched to any gene: 4. Per the germline V gene, CDR1 is KGHSH and CDR2 is LQKENI. The length of the CDR3 is 15 residues. The CDR3: CASSPTGQGSDTQYF. The CDR3 nucleotides are TGTGCCAGCTCACCAACGGGACAGGGTTCAGATACGCAGTATTTT.

This chain uses TRBV29-1 with TRBJ2-1; TRBD1 agrees at 11 bases. The CDR3 consists of 13 residues. Trimming removed 4 bases from V and 9 bases from J; junction bases left unmatched: 5. Per the germline V gene, CDR1 is SQVTM and CDR2 is ANQGSEA. The CDR3 loop is CSVGGQGASEQFF. Here the CDR3 DNA reads TGCAGCGTTGGCGGACAGGGGGCGAGTGAGCAGTTCTTC.

Many counts were recorded for this clonotype. This chain uses TRBV3-1 with TRBJ1-2; D is perhaps TRBD1 (5 bases). The CDR3 runs to 14 residues. The germline CDR1 and CDR2 sequences are LGHDT and YNNKEL (reference sequence). V shed 0 bases and J shed 6 bases, with 11 bases lying between them. The chain's CDR3 is CASSQDAIRDGYTF. In DNA form, the CDR3 reads TGTGCCAGCAGCCAAGATGCTATCAGGGATGGCTACACCTTC.

This clonotype was detected many times. The chain couples TRBV27 to TRBJ2-1; no reliable D call. There are 14 residues in the CDR3. Germline CDR1 reads MNHEY; CDR2 reads SMNVEV (reference sequence). V was shortened by 4 bases and J by 1 base, with 8 bases between the two germline ends. Here the CDR3 DNA reads TGTGCCAGCAGTTCCCAGAGGTCCTACAATGAGCAGTTCTTC. This codes for CASSSQRSYNEQFF.

This clonotype has more than one count but fewer than ten. V and J are TRBV3-1 and TRBJ1-1, with TRBD1 identical over 10 bases. The J segment lost 14 bases and the V segment lost 7 bases, leaving 13 bases of the junction unmatched. CDR1 is LGHDT and CDR2 is YNNKEL in the germline V gene (reference sequence). There are 13 residues in the CDR3. The CDR3: CASTREPGQGFFF. CDR3 nucleotide sequence: TGTGCCAGCACCCGTGAACCGGGACAGGGGTTCTTCTTT. The full variable domain, rest sourced from reference TRBV3-1 and TRBJ1-1, is DTAVSQTPKYLVTQMGNDKSIKCEQNLGHDTMYWYKQDSKKFLKIMFSYNNKELIINETVPNRFSPKSPDKAHLNLHINSLELGDSAVYFCASTREPGQGFFFGQGTRLTVV.